The 21 T cell receptor beta chains reported below all come from one sample, sequenced in a study of T cell repertoires in cytomegalovirus infection. TCRdb redid the calling of the reads with MiXCR, one entry per CDR3 protein. Of around 260,000 distinct CDR3 sequences in the sample, about 25% were seen once. Sequencing input: PBMCs. The receptors here all came from a human donor in good health (CMV status not recorded). Some clones in this sample may be carry-over from other donors' samples.

This clonotype has just a few counts. J is TRBJ1-6 and V is TRBV14; D uncertain. The CDR3 is 14 residues long. CDR1 and CDR2 from the germline V gene are SGHDN and FVKESK. V was shortened by 0 bases and J by 10 bases, with 10 bases between the two germline ends. Here the CDR3 DNA reads TGTGCCAGCAGCCAAGAAAGTCAGGTGTCACCCCTCCACTTT. This encodes CASSQESQVSPLHF.

The chain joins TRBV3-1 to TRBJ2-5; 9 bases align to TRBD2. CDR3 size: 15 residues. V gave up 3 bases and J gave up 5 bases; unmatched junction bases: 7. CDR1 and CDR2 (germline): LGHDT, YNNKEL (reference sequence). The CDR3 loop is CASSHIAGAGETQYF. The CDR3 DNA sequence: TGTGCCAGCAGCCATATAGCGGGGGCGGGCGAGACCCAGTACTTC.

J is TRBJ2-3 and V is TRBV2; D unclear. Trimming removed 6 bases from V and 2 bases from J, with 6 bases in between. The CDR3 covers 12 residues. The germline gives CDR1 SNHLY, CDR2 FYNNEI. In nucleotides, the CDR3 is TGTGCCAGCAGGGACGACACAGATACGCAGTATTTT. It yields the protein CASRDDTDTQYF.

The chain carries TRBV2 and TRBJ2-1, with 7 bases that match TRBD1. The CDR3 covers 13 residues. The germline CDR1 and CDR2 sequences are SNHLY and FYNNEI. The trim removed 5 bases at V and 12 bases at J, leaving 10 bases unmatched. The CDR3 DNA is TGTGCCAGCAGTAGACAGGGAGTGAGAGGGCAGTTCTTC. This translates into CASSRQGVRGQFF.

CDR3 sequence (DNA): TGTGCCAGCAGTGACCCCACCCTCTCCTACGAGCAGTACTTC. Amino acid sequence: CASSDPTLSYEQYF. The chain links TRBV25-1 to TRBJ2-7; D not certain. V lost 3 bases and J 0 bases, leaving 9 bases between the germline ends. This CDR3 is built from 14 residues. Germline CDR1 MGHDK, CDR2 SYGVNS.

The chain joins TRBV23-1 to TRBJ1-5; D uncertain. TRBV23-1 is sorted into the ORF group, with uncertain function. V was clipped by 2 bases and J by 2 bases, with 13 bases between them. The CDR3 totals 16 residues. This CDR3 reads CASSQTAGKGNQPQHF. CDR3 bases: TGCGCCAGCAGTCAAACGGCTGGGAAGGGCAATCAGCCCCAGCATTTT.

In its sample, this clonotype was seen many times. This CDR3 is CASSLFGREVEQFF. Here the CDR3 DNA reads TGTGCCAGCAGCCTCTTCGGGCGGGAGGTTGAGCAGTTCTTC. The chain is built from TRBV7-2 and TRBJ2-1; 8 positions match TRBD2. V gave up 5 bases and J gave up 9 bases; unmatched junction bases: 9. The CDR3 consists of 14 residues. From germline, CDR1 is SGHTA and CDR2 FQGNSA.

This clonotype appeared a few times. The gene calls are TRBV12-3 or TRBV12-4 and TRBJ2-2, with D possibly being TRBD1 (5 bases). The CDR3 has 14 residues. V lost 6 bases and J 5 bases, leaving 13 bases between the germline ends. In nucleotides, the CDR3 is TGTGCCAGCAGCCGAGAAGCAGGGACCGGGGAGCTGTTTTTT. It codes for CASSREAGTGELFF.

This clonotype was picked up many times. Mismatch with germline at one junction end may stem from a read error. CDR3 DNA: TGTGCCAGCAGCTTACGGGGGACGAATGAAAAACTGTTTTTT. Amino acids: CASSLRGTNEKLFF. The gene calls are TRBV5-1 and TRBJ1-4, with D perhaps TRBD1 (5 bases). The CDR3 is 14 amino acids. Germline V gene sequence: CDR1 SGHRS, CDR2 YFSETQ.

This clonotype was seen many times. The V and J genes are TRBV7-9 and TRBJ2-1; 10 bases fit TRBD2. Germline lookup yields CDR1 SEHNR and CDR2 FQNEAQ (reference sequence). The V segment lost 9 bases and the J segment 9 bases; nucleotides outside the gene matches: 8. The CDR3 runs 13 residues. The CDR3 spells CASRSGRAAEQFF. CDR3 coding DNA: TGTGCCAGTAGGAGCGGGAGGGCTGCTGAGCAGTTCTTC.

The gene calls are TRBV20-1 and TRBJ2-2, with TRBD2 matching over 13 bases. Trimming cost V 1 base and J 4 bases; bases outside gene matches: 9. This CDR3 is 18 amino acids long. CDR1 and CDR2 from the germline V gene are DFQATT and SNEGSKA (reference sequence). The CDR3 DNA sequence: TGCAGTGCTAGAGGACTAGCGGGGGGTTTTCATGTCACCGGGGAGCTGTTTTTT. The encoded protein is CSARGLAGGFHVTGELFF.

This sequence joins TRBV27 and TRBJ2-7; D gene ambiguous. The CDR3 runs to 14 residues. Trimming removed 5 bases at V and 4 bases at J, with 15 bases between. From germline, CDR1 is MNHEY and CDR2 SMNVEV (reference sequence). As DNA, the CDR3 is TGTGCCAGCAGTCTACATACATCGCCGTACGAGCAGTACTTC. Amino acid sequence: CASSLHTSPYEQYF.

This clonotype has a count of ten or more. The rearrangement uses TRBV19 and TRBJ1-6, with unresolved D. Germline loops: CDR1 LNHDA, CDR2 SQIVND (reference sequence). This CDR3 has 14 amino acids. The germline V and J ends were trimmed by 5 bases and 7 bases, with 12 bases remaining between them. This chain's CDR3 is CASSSLEWNSPLHF. CDR3 DNA sequence: TGTGCCAGTAGTTCCCTAGAGTGGAATTCACCCCTCCACTTT.

V gene TRBV11-2 combines with J gene TRBJ1-1, with TRBD1 identical over 7 bases. There are 15 residues in the CDR3. Germline V lookup: CDR1 SGHAT, CDR2 FQNNGV. V dropped 3 bases and J dropped 0; count of bases not matched to a gene: 4. The CDR3 loop is CASSFGDRLNTEAFF. The DNA for the CDR3 is TGTGCCAGCAGCTTTGGGGACAGATTGAACACTGAAGCTTTCTTT. The variable domain in full, with the rest retrieved from reference TRBV11-2 and TRBJ1-1, is EAGVAQSPRYKIIEKRQSVAFWCNPISGHATLYWYQQILGQGPKLLIQFQNNGVVDDSQLPKDRFSAERLKGVDSTLKIQPAKLEDSAVYLCASSFGDRLNTEAFFGQGTRLTVV.

This clonotype showed up just a few times. The chain recombines TRBV5-1 with TRBJ2-1; tentatively, D is TRBD1 (6 bases). The CDR3 length is 15 residues. Trimming stripped 4 bases from V and 8 bases from J, with 19 bases between. Germline CDR1 is SGHRS and CDR2 is YFSETQ. The CDR3: CASSLGFRGSDEQFF. CDR3 sequence (DNA): TGCGCCAGCAGCCTGGGTTTCAGGGGTTCGGATGAGCAGTTCTTC.

This clonotype was counted a few times. V and J are TRBV12-3 or TRBV12-4 and TRBJ2-7; 11 bases match TRBD2. The CDR3 sequence is 15 residues long. Trimming took 6 bases from V and 0 from J; bases not matched to a gene: 4. The CDR3 bases are TGTGCCAGCAGCGGACTAGCGGGCCTCTCCTACGAGCAGTACTTC. Its protein product is CASSGLAGLSYEQYF.

In its sample, this clonotype was seen a few times. The chain uses TRBV2 and TRBJ2-3; 11 positions agree with TRBD1. V gave up 6 bases and J gave up 0 bases; unmatched junction bases: 5. Germline CDR1 is SNHLY and CDR2 is FYNNEI. This CDR3 comprises 16 residues. The CDR3 protein is CASRRDRGTSTDTQYF. CDR3 nucleotides: TGTGCCAGCAGGCGGGACAGGGGGACTAGCACAGATACGCAGTATTTT.

In its sample, this clonotype was seen many times. The V gene is TRBV11-1, the J gene TRBJ2-6; D call uncertain. V gave up 5 bases and J gave up 0 bases, with 8 bases separating them. Germline V gives CDR1 SGHAT, CDR2 FQDESV (reference sequence). CDR3 size: 15 residues. The CDR3 region is CASSPRPSGANVLTF. For the CDR3, the DNA is TGTGCCAGCAGCCCCCGTCCCTCTGGGGCCAACGTCCTGACTTTC. Together with reference TRBV11-1 and TRBJ2-6, the CDR3 gives the full variable domain: EAEVAQSPRYKITEKSQAVAFWCDPISGHATLYWYRQILGQGPELLVQFQDESVVDDSQLPKDRFSAERLKGVDSTLKIQPAELGDSAMYLCASSPRPSGANVLTFGAGSRLTVL.

This clonotype was counted between two and nine times. This chain uses TRBV25-1 with TRBJ2-2; TRBD2 aligns across 10 bases. This CDR3 contains 16 residues. The J segment lost 9 bases and the V segment lost 3 bases, leaving 10 bases of the junction unmatched. The V gene's germline CDR1 is MGHDK and CDR2 SYGVNS. This chain's CDR3 is CASSDPSGSGFRELFF. The DNA of the CDR3 is TGTGCCAGCAGTGACCCTAGCGGGAGCGGTTTCCGGGAGCTGTTTTTT.

This clonotype was recorded at least ten times. This chain links TRBV7-2 with TRBJ1-1; tentatively, D is TRBD1 (5 bases). The germline gives CDR1 SGHTA, CDR2 FQGNSA. V was cut by 3 bases and J by 1 base, with 9 bases left in between. The CDR3 length is 14 residues. CDR3 coding DNA: TGTGCCAGCAGCTTCGGGGGAGGGAACACTGAAGCTTTCTTT. Translation: CASSFGGGNTEAFF. The full variable domain, in which reference TRBV7-2 and TRBJ1-1 provide the parts outside the CDR3, is GAGVSQSPSNKVTEKGKDVELRCDPISGHTALYWYRQSLGQGLEFLIYFQGNSAPDKSGLPSDRFSAERTGGSVSTLTIQRTQQEDSAVYLCASSFGGGNTEAFFGQGTRLTVV.

This chain uses TRBV4-1 with TRBJ1-2, with D unclear. CDR1 and CDR2 from the germline V gene are MGHRA and YSYEKL. V lost 5 bases to trimming and J lost 4 bases, with 14 bases between them. There are 14 residues in the CDR3. The CDR3 sequence: CASSTEGLLYGYTF. DNA for the CDR3: TGCGCCAGCAGCACGGAGGGCCTACTCTATGGCTACACCTTC.